The clone carrying this TCR beta chain was seen a handful of times. Antigen specificity is unknown. PCR used 60 Vbeta primers and 13 Jbeta primers. Profiled with immunoSEQ multiplex PCR; TCRdb holds only in-frame clones, not every one. The table lists 50,000 to 65,000 clones, about four fifths of them singletons. This specimen comes from a study of cytomegalovirus exposure and HLA in healthy donors. Study-level results: Among TCR sequences, most were rare, though some public TCRs appeared in many donors.

CDR1 is SNHLY, CDR2 FYNNEI, per germline. Trimming took 7 bases from V and 3 from J; bases not matched to a gene: 10. The CDR3 is 15 amino acids. This chain uses TRBV2 with TRBJ2-3; 7 bases map to TRBD1. The receptor was isolated from a man between 45 and 60 years old in good health and CMV-seropositive. Material: PBMCs. This CDR3 reads CASNSQGVQTDTQYF. The CDR3 nucleotides are TGTGCCAGCAATAGCCAGGGGGTGCAGACAGATACGCAGTATTTT. The entire variable domain, with the rest obtained from reference TRBV2 and TRBJ2-3, is as follows: EPEVTQTPSHQVTQMGQEVILRCVPISNHLYFYWYRQILGQKVEFLVSFYNNEISEKSEIFDDQFSVERPDGSNFTLKIRSTKLEDSAMYFCASNSQGVQTDTQYFGPGTRLTVL.